One sample yielded the 20 T cell receptor beta chains listed below, sequenced in a study of T cell responses to AZD1222 COVID-19 vaccine. Some clones are missing from TCRdb's copy, which holds only in-frame ones; the method was immunoSEQ multiplex PCR. The sample contains fewer than 150,000 clones, 75% to 90% of which appear only once. Source: peripheral blood, taken on day 0 of AZD1222 vaccination. Receptor source: an adult in good health.

The chain is built from TRBV12-3 or TRBV12-4 and TRBJ1-1; D ambiguous. V lost 3 bases and J lost 10, with 12 bases in between. This CDR3 spans 12 amino acids. CDR3 in amino acids: CASSFLDLPAFF. For the CDR3, the DNA is TGTGCCAGCAGTTTCCTAGACCTTCCAGCTTTCTTT.

The gene calls are TRBV19 and TRBJ1-5, with TRBD1 as a possible D gene (5 bases). From germline, CDR1 is LNHDA and CDR2 SQIVND (reference sequence). The CDR3 is 15 residues long. Between the trimmed V and J ends, which lost 5 bases and 4 bases, there was a span of 15 bases. CDR3 DNA: TGTGCCAGTAGTTGGGAGACAGACCAAAATCAGCCCCAGCATTTT. It is translated as CASSWETDQNQPQHF.

V usage is TRBV2 and J usage is TRBJ1-4; 7 bases line up with TRBD1. The germline gives CDR1 SNHLY, CDR2 FYNNEI. CDR3 size: 15 residues. The V gene end was trimmed by 6 bases and the J gene end by 4 bases; junction bases not matched to a gene: 8. CDR3 coding DNA: TGTGCCAGCAGGGCCCGGGACAGCGTTAATGAAAAACTGTTTTTT. It specifies CASRARDSVNEKLFF.

The chain links TRBV29-1 to TRBJ1-3; no reliable D call. Trimming cost V 3 bases and J 4 bases, with 10 bases left between them. CDR3 size: 13 residues. Germline V gives CDR1 SQVTM, CDR2 ANQGSEA. CDR3 residues: CSVEIGVGNTIYF. The CDR3 nucleotides read TGCAGCGTTGAGATCGGGGTCGGAAACACCATATATTTT.

The chain uses TRBV19 and TRBJ1-1, with D uncertain. This CDR3 is built from 14 residues. V was clipped by 3 bases and J by 6 bases, with 14 bases between them. Germline values: CDR1 LNHDA, CDR2 SQIVND (reference sequence). The CDR3 sequence is CASSMIGVRPEAFF. As DNA, the CDR3 is TGTGCCAGTAGTATGATCGGGGTTAGGCCTGAAGCTTTCTTT.

This rearrangement joins TRBV7-6 to TRBJ2-5; a weak D match, TRBD1 (6 bases). This CDR3 is 11 amino acids long. Trimming cost V 5 bases and J 5 bases, with 6 bases left between them. CDR1 SGHVS and CDR2 FNYEAQ come from the germline V gene. The CDR3 DNA is TGTGCCAGCAGCCAGGGGGAGACCCAGTACTTC. Its translation is CASSQGETQYF.

The CDR3 here is CASSSTGGGSPLHF. The CDR3 nucleotides read TGTGCCAGCAGTTCGACAGGGGGAGGTTCACCCCTCCACTTT. This chain links TRBV6-6 with TRBJ1-6; TRBD1 agrees at 9 bases. V lost 4 bases and J lost 9; bases outside the gene matches: 4. The CDR3 length is 14 residues. From germline, CDR1 is MNHNY and CDR2 SVGAGI (reference sequence).

This clone appeared a single time. The chain links TRBV2 to TRBJ1-2, with 8 positions matching TRBD1. The CDR3 is made up of 14 amino acids. CDR1 SNHLY and CDR2 FYNNEI come from the germline V gene. V gave up 6 bases and J gave up 2 bases; unmatched junction bases: 5. The CDR3 sequence is CASSPRTGNYGYTF. CDR3 sequence (DNA): TGTGCCAGCAGCCCTAGGACAGGGAACTATGGCTACACCTTC.

The chain combines TRBV5-4 with TRBJ2-3, with 12 bases aligning to TRBD2. The CDR3 consists of 18 residues. Germline V gene sequence: CDR1 SGHNT, CDR2 YYREEE (reference sequence). J was trimmed by 2 bases and V by 4 bases; bases with no gene match: 11. This chain's CDR3 is CASSHGLAGTRLTDTQYF. CDR3 DNA: TGTGCCAGCAGCCACGGACTAGCGGGGACTCGACTCACAGATACGCAGTATTTT.

This clone was seen a few times. This chain's CDR3 is CASSRTGSNQPQHF. The CDR3 DNA sequence: TGTGCCAGCAGCCGGACAGGGTCCAATCAGCCCCAGCATTTT. The J gene is TRBJ1-5, the V gene TRBV9, with TRBD1 matching 8 bases. Germline trimming cut 4 bases from V and 3 bases from J; bases unmatched to any gene: 3. The CDR3 length is 14 residues. CDR1 and CDR2 from the germline V gene are SGDLS and YYNGEE.

The V gene is TRBV7-3, the J gene TRBJ2-1; 9 nucleotides line up with TRBD2. The germline gives CDR1 SGHTA, CDR2 FQGTGA. With V trimmed by 1 base and J by 6 bases, 10 bases remained unmatched. This CDR3 comprises 17 residues. CDR3 bases: TGTGCCAGCAGCTTAAATCTAGGCGGGGGGGCTGGCAATGAGCAGTTCTTC. Its protein product is CASSLNLGGGAGNEQFF.

The V gene is TRBV28, the J gene TRBJ1-1; no clear D gene. V gave up 2 bases and J gave up 1 base, with 8 bases separating them. CDR1 is MDHEN, CDR2 SYDVKM, per germline. There are 14 residues in the CDR3. CDR3 in DNA: TGTGCCAGCAGTTTAACGGCTACGAACACTGAAGCTTTCTTT. As protein: CASSLTATNTEAFF.

V is TRBV28 and J is TRBJ1-4, with D possibly TRBD1 on 6 matching bases. The V end lost 7 bases, the J end lost 12 bases, and 12 bases lay between the germline ends. Germline assignment: CDR1 MDHEN and CDR2 SYDVKM. The CDR3 totals 11 residues. The CDR3 loop is CASNQGTELFF. Here the CDR3 DNA reads TGTGCCAGCAATCAGGGGACGGAACTGTTTTTT.

This clone was seen just once. V and J are TRBV19 and TRBJ1-5, with D possibly being TRBD1 (6 bases). The CDR3 covers 19 residues. Germline V CDR1 and CDR2: LNHDA, SQIVND (reference sequence). V shed 2 bases and J shed 2 bases, with 22 bases lying between them. The DNA for the CDR3 is TGTGCCAGTAGTATATCCGAGCGGCAGGGGATCCGCGGCAATCAGCCCCAGCATTTT. It codes for CASSISERQGIRGNQPQHF.

This clone was seen just once. The DNA for the CDR3 is TGCGCCAGCATCTCCGGTGGAACAGGGGGCTTAAATGAGCAGTTCTTC. Amino acids: CASISGGTGGLNEQFF. J is TRBJ2-1 and V is TRBV5-1; the match to TRBD1 covers 9 bases. J gave up 7 bases and V 6 bases, and 14 bases lay outside the gene matches. The germline gives CDR1 SGHRS, CDR2 YFSETQ. The CDR3 runs 16 residues.

This clone was seen more than once but under ten times. The gene calls are TRBV28 and TRBJ2-4; the D is unclear. This CDR3 spans 14 amino acids. Trimming shortened V by 2 bases and J by 2 bases, and 7 bases separated the two germline ends. Germline values: CDR1 MDHEN, CDR2 SYDVKM. Written as DNA, the CDR3 is TGTGCCAGCAGTTTACACTCATCCAAAAACATTCAGTACTTC. This sequence encodes CASSLHSSKNIQYF.

The chain is built from TRBV27 and TRBJ2-2; D is unclear. Germline V gene lookup returns CDR1 MNHEY and CDR2 SMNVEV (reference sequence). V shed 10 bases and J shed 5 bases, with 14 bases lying between them. The CDR3 runs 13 residues. The CDR3 DNA follows: TGTGCCACCTATAATGGGTTAACCGGGGAGCTGTTTTTT. It codes for CATYNGLTGELFF.

The V gene is TRBV7-8, the J gene TRBJ1-3; no clear D gene. Between the trimmed V and J ends, which lost 1 base and 2 bases, there was a span of 6 bases. Germline V lookup: CDR1 SGHVS, CDR2 FQNEAQ. The CDR3 is made up of 14 amino acids. CDR3 sequence reads: CASSLGITGNTIYF. CDR3 bases: TGTGCCAGCAGCTTAGGGATCACTGGAAACACCATATATTTT.

The table lists this clone with a count of one. The chain carries TRBV19 and TRBJ1-1; possible D gene TRBD1, 5 bases. Trimming took off 7 bases at V and 3 bases at J, with 12 bases between the two ends. The CDR3 runs to 13 residues. Germline CDR1 is LNHDA and CDR2 is SQIVND (reference sequence). CDR3 nucleotides: TGTGCCAGTAACGATCGGGGGTACACTGAAGCTTTCTTT. Translation gives CASNDRGYTEAFF.

The gene calls are TRBV5-1 and TRBJ2-6, with D possibly TRBD1 on 5 matching bases. Trimming left V 2 bases short and J 4 bases short, with 13 bases between. The germline V gene has CDR1 SGHRS and CDR2 YFSETQ. This CDR3 is built from 16 residues. This CDR3 is CASSLGVLSGANVLTF. The CDR3 DNA is TGCGCCAGCAGCTTAGGGGTTTTGAGCGGGGCCAACGTCCTGACTTTC.